The present entry profiles one T cell receptor beta chain with its context. What it binds is not known. This record belongs to a study of T cells in Graves' hyperthyroidism and ophthalmopathy. Study observations and caveats: Researchers report that a 13 V-J model separated ophthalmopathy from stable hyperthyroidism. Ophthalmopathy was predicted by the model a median of roughly 6.7 months ahead of onset.

Patients with ophthalmopathy all had a Clinical Activity Score of at least 3, a NOSPECS grade of at least 4 and duration under 3 months. Clinical symptoms, serum thyroxine, TRAb, thyroid ultrasound and orbital computed tomography informed diagnoses. Amplification of TCR beta CDR3 regions used RNA as the template. Initially, a first-round RT-PCR of the TCR CDR3 employed the HTBI primer set. TCRdb independently ran MiXCR on the multiplex PCR reads; one entry per CDR3 protein. Among about 410,000 distinct CDR3 sequences listed, about 15% were seen once. V lost 4 bases and J 7 bases, leaving 9 bases between the germline ends. The CDR3 is 13 residues long. The V gene's germline CDR1 is KGHDR and CDR2 SFDVKD.

The gene calls are TRBV24-1 and TRBJ2-2, with unresolved D. The sequenced sample consisted of blood. The clonotype originates from a man younger than 35 with Graves' ophthalmopathy. The CDR3 sequence is CATSDNVIGELFF. CDR3 DNA: TGTGCCACCAGTGACAATGTTATCGGGGAGCTGTTTTTT.